The sample holds a few counts of the clone carrying this T cell receptor (beta chain). Antigen: not known. This CDR3 comprises 13 residues. Germline CDR1 MGHRA, CDR2 YSYEKL. V gave up 2 bases and J gave up 12 bases; unmatched junction bases: 4. The TCR beta CDR3 regions underwent amplification using RNA transcripts as the source. The HTBI set primed first-round TCR CDR3 RT-PCR. MiXCR was run by TCRdb on the multiplex PCR reads, yielding one entry per CDR3 protein. Among hundreds of thousands of distinct CDR3 sequences listed, 15% to 20% were seen once. This sample was taken from a study of T cells in Graves' hyperthyroidism and ophthalmopathy. Study-level findings and limits: The model anticipated ophthalmopathy a median about 7 months pre-onset. Most expanded thyroid clonotypes above 0.001 recurred in blood.

Each 10 ml fresh peripheral blood draw supplied the PBMCs. The TCR originated in a woman younger than 35 with Graves' ophthalmopathy. The chain joins TRBV4-1 to TRBJ2-1, with 10 bases lining up with TRBD2. Sample: blood. The CDR3 loop is CASSQLSGGLQFF. The DNA of the CDR3 is TGCGCCAGCAGCCAACTTAGCGGGGGGTTGCAGTTCTTC.